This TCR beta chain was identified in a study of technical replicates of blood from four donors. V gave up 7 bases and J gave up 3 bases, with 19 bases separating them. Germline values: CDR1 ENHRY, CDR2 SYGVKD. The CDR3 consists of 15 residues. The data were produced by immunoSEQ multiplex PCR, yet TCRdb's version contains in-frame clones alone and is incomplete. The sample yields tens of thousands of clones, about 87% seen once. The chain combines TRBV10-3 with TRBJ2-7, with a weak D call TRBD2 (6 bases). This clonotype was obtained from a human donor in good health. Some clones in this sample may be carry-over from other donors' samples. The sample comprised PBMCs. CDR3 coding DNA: TGTGCCATCATGGACCCGGTGGAGGGGCTCTACGAGCAGTACTTC. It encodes CAIMDPVEGLYEQYF.